The clone carrying this TCR beta chain was picked up a small number of times. What it recognizes is unknown. Time point reported: pre-sensitization, week 0. Treatment indicated: therapeutic diphenylcyclopropenone sensitization with weekly scalp DPC. Drawing of blood took place ahead of applying each patch test. The authors' total RNA extraction used unfractionated whole blood. This entry comes from a study of human T cells and chemical hapten exposure. Study at large: How much TCR each sample yielded varied, mostly because pooled library volumes differed slightly. Study-level points and caveats: While controls formed fewer of them, expanded TCRs formed significantly more large CDR3 similarity clusters.

TCRdb ran MiXCR on the RACE reads and lists one entry per CDR3 protein. The data hold about 250,000 distinct CDR3 sequences, with about 7.7% observed a single time. Sequenced here: whole blood, sampled in connection with sensitization to the hapten diphenylcyclopropenone (DPC). The receptor was isolated from a man between 18 and 29 years old with alopecia areata. Some clones in this sample may be carry-over from other donors' samples.

CDR3 sequence reads: CASSLFKMGSGANVLTF. CDR3 DNA: TGTGCCAGCAGCTTATTCAAAATGGGGTCTGGGGCCAACGTCCTGACTTTC. The chain combines TRBV11-2 with TRBJ2-6; D remains ambiguous. The CDR3 consists of 17 residues. Trimming stripped 2 bases from V and 1 base from J, with 12 bases between. Germline V gene lookup returns CDR1 SGHAT and CDR2 FQNNGV.